A single sample is the source of the 3 T cell receptor beta chains below, sequenced in a study of T cell changes during pregnancy in multiple sclerosis (dated by TCRdb to the late 2010s). The library was obtained by the immunoSEQ multiplex PCR assay. TCRdb's version of the immuneACCESS table is confined to in-frame rearrangements and falls short of the full clone set. An unresolved V gene accounts for under half of the shortfall where checked; the remainder is of unknown origin. This sample has about 29,000 clones in its table, and 70% to 90% of those were observed once. The ten largest clones take up approximately 6.8% of the sample. Sequenced here: CD8+ T cells from peripheral blood mononuclear cells, sampled after pregnancy. Receptors were obtained from a female donor with multiple sclerosis, enrolled in a pregnancy study.

This chain links TRBV7-2 with TRBJ1-5, with TRBD1 matching over 9 bases. V lost 1 base to trimming and J lost 6 bases; unmatched junction nucleotides: 7. Germline V gene data show CDR1 as SGHTA and CDR2 as FQGNSA. The CDR3 extends over 16 amino acids. This CDR3 reads CASSLGAQGARQPQHF. The CDR3 coding sequence is TGTGCCAGCAGCTTAGGGGCACAGGGGGCTCGTCAGCCCCAGCATTTT.

The chain links TRBV6-6 to TRBJ2-5, with a possible D match to TRBD2 (5 bases). The V gene's germline CDR1 is MNHNY and CDR2 SVGAGI (reference sequence). There are 16 residues in the CDR3. V was pared by 1 base and J by 5 bases, with 17 bases between. The CDR3 region is CASSYYWATRGETQYF. CDR3 in DNA: TGTGCCAGCAGTTACTACTGGGCCACCCGCGGGGAGACCCAGTACTTC.

The rearrangement uses TRBV6-5 and TRBJ2-7, with 7 bases matching TRBD2. The CDR3 has 14 residues. Trimming removed 8 bases from V and 7 bases from J; junction bases left unmatched: 14. Germline assignment: CDR1 MNHEY and CDR2 SVGAGI. The CDR3 reads CASALSGEREEQYF. As DNA, the CDR3 is TGTGCCAGCGCACTCTCGGGGGAGCGGGAAGAGCAGTACTTC.